Included here is one T cell receptor (beta chain) sequence, with context. As yet, its antigen is unknown. These data belong to a study of vaccination and CD4 T cells after COVID-19. The length of the CDR3 is 15 residues. Trimming took 4 bases from V and 3 from J; bases not matched to a gene: 4. The germline CDR1 and CDR2 sequences are MNHEY and SVGAGI. Sequence data for DNA of cultured CD4+ T cells were generated by the Oncomine TCR Beta short-read assay. One entry per CDR3 protein, called by TCRdb with MiXCR from the PCR reads. This sample has 20,000 to 30,000 distinct CDR3 sequences, with about 40% found just once. Time point noted: late sampling 161 to 241 days after vaccination in three convalescent patients. Treatment described: approximately 11-day PBMC culture with coronavirus spike peptide pools or control peptides (ViraFEST assay). ViraFEST relied on peptide pools to expand antigen-specific T cells; the TCRs were sequenced afterward.

The source of this sequence is a human donor who had recovered from COVID-19. The sample here was CD4+ T cells from blood, cultured in vitro, taken about 7 months after SARS-CoV-2 vaccination. This chain connects TRBV6-5 to TRBJ2-1; 9 bases are a match to TRBD2. The CDR3 loop reads CASSSETSGYNEQFF. The CDR3 coding sequence is TGTGCCAGCAGTTCCGAGACTAGCGGCTACAATGAGCAGTTCTTC.